This TCR beta chain emerged from a study of early T cells in non-severe SARS-CoV-2 infection. CDR1 is MDHEN, CDR2 SYDVKM, per germline. The CDR3 consists of 17 residues. The V segment lost 6 bases and the J segment 6 bases; nucleotides outside the gene matches: 14. General study results and limits: The matching step, a VDJdb search, favored anti-spike CD8 responses and missed private and CD4 specificities.

A word on this clonotype: What it binds is not known.

As part of library construction, unique molecular identifiers were attached to individual cDNA molecules. TCRdb analysed the 5' RACE reads with MiXCR anew, one entry per CDR3 protein. This sample has 68,000 or so distinct CDR3 sequences, with roughly an eighth found just once. This TCR was recovered from an adult who was a healthcare worker with PCR-confirmed SARS-CoV-2 infection or an uninfected control (not recorded which). The source material was whole blood. The rearrangement joins TRBV28 to TRBJ2-1; 10 bases are shared with TRBD2. The chain's CDR3 is CASSSIQSGGAGNEQFF. DNA for the CDR3: TGTGCCAGCAGCTCAATCCAGAGCGGGGGGGCGGGCAATGAGCAGTTCTTC.